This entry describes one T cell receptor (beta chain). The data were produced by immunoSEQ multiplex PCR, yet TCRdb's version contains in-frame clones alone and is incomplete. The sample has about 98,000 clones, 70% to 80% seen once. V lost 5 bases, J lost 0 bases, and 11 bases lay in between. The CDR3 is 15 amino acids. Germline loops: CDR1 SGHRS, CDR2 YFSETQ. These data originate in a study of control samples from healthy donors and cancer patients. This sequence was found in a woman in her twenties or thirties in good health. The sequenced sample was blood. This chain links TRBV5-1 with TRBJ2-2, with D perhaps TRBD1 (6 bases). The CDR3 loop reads CASSSGTPNTGELFF. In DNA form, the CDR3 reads TGCGCCAGCAGTTCCGGGACACCGAACACCGGGGAGCTGTTTTTT.